The clone carrying this T cell receptor (beta chain) was counted at least ten times. These data belong to a study of read filtering for tumor transcriptome and immune sequencing. From approximately 430 ng of RNA, a library with molecular barcoded alpha/delta and beta/gamma adaptors was made. Via MiXCR, TCRdb re-called the reads, giving one row per CDR3 protein. The top ten clones hold 45% of a sample with tens of thousands of distinct CDR3 sequences, approximately 15% of them seen once. V shed 5 bases, J shed 5 bases, and the junction held 8 bases outside the gene matches. Germline V gene data show CDR1 as SGHTA and CDR2 as FQGNSA. The CDR3 extends over 14 amino acids.

Input material: a population of CD138-negative cells sorted from bone marrow. This receptor was identified in a donor aged 40 or over with multiple myeloma. J is TRBJ2-5 and V is TRBV7-2, with 7 bases fitting TRBD2. The CDR3 here is CASSPERDGETQYF. The CDR3 DNA sequence: TGTGCCAGCAGCCCGGAGCGGGATGGGGAGACCCAGTACTTC.